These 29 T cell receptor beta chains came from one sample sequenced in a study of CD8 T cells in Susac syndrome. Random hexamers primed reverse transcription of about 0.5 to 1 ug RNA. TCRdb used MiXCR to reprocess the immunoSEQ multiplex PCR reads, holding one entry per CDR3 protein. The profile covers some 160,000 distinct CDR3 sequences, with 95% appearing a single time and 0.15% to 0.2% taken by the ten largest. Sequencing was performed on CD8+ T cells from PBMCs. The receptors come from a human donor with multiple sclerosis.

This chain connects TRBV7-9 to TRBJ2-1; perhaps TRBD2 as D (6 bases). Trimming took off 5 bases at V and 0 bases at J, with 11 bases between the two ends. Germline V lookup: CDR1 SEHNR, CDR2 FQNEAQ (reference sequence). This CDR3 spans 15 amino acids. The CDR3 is CASSESGRSYNEQFF. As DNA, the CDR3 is TGTGCCAGCAGCGAAAGCGGGCGCTCCTACAATGAGCAGTTCTTC.

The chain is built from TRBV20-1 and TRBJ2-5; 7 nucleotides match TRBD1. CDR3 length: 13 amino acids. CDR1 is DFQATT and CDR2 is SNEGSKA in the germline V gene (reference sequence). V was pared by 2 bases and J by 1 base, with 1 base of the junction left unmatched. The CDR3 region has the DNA TGCAGTGCTAGAAGGGACAGCCAAGAGACCCAGTACTTC. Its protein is CSARRDSQETQYF.

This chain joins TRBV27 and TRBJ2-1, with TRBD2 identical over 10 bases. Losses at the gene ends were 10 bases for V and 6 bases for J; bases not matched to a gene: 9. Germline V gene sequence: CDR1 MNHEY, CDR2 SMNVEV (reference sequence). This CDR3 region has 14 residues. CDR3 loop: CATRAGGSGNEQFF. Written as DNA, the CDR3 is TGTGCCACCAGAGCGGGAGGGTCTGGCAATGAGCAGTTCTTC.

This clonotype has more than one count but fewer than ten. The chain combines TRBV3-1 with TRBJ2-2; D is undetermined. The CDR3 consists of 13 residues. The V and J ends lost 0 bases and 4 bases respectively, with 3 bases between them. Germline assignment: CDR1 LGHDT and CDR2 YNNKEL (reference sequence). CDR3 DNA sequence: TGTGCCAGCAGCCAAGATCCCACCGGGGAGCTGTTTTTT. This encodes CASSQDPTGELFF.

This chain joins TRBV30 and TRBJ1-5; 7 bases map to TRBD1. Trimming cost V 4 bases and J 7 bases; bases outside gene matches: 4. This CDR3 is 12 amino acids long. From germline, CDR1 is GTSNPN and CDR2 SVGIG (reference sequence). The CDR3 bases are TGTGCCTGGAAGGGGGCTGGGCAGCCCCAGCATTTT. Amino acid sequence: CAWKGAGQPQHF.

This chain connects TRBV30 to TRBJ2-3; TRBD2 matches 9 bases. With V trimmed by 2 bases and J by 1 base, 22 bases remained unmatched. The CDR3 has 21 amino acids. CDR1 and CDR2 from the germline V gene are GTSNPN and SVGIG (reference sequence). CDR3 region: CAWSSIPFLSREGPGTDTQYF. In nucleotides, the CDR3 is TGTGCCTGGAGTTCAATCCCTTTTCTATCGCGGGAGGGACCTGGCACAGATACGCAGTATTTT.

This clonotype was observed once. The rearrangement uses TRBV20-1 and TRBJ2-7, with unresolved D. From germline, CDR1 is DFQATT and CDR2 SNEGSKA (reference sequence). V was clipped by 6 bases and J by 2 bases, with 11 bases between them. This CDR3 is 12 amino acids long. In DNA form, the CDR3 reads TGCAGTGCATCGACATACCCCTACGAGCAGTACTTC. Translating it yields CSASTYPYEQYF.

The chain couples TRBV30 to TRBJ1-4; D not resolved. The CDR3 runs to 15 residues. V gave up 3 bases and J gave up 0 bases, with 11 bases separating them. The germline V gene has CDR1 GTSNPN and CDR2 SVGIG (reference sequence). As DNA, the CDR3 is TGTGCCTGGAGGCGGACCACAGCAACTAATGAAAAACTGTTTTTT. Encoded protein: CAWRRTTATNEKLFF.

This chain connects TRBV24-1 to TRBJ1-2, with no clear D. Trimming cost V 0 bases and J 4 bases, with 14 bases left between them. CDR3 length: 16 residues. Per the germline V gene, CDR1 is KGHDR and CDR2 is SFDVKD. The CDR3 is CATSDLTERRPYGYTF. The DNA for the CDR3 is TGTGCCACCAGTGATTTGACAGAAAGAAGGCCCTATGGCTACACCTTC.

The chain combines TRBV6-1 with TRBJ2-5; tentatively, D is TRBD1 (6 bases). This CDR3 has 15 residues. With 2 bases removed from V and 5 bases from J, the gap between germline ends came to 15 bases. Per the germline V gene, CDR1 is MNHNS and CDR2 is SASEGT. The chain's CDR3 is CASSESHRDGETQYF. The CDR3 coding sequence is TGTGCCAGCAGTGAATCGCACAGGGACGGGGAGACCCAGTACTTC.

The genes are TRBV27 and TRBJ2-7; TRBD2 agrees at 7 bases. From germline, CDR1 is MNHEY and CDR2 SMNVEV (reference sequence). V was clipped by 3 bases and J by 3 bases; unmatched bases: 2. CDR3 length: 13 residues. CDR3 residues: CASSLGLHYEQYF. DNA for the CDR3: TGTGCCAGCAGTTTGGGACTACACTACGAGCAGTACTTC.

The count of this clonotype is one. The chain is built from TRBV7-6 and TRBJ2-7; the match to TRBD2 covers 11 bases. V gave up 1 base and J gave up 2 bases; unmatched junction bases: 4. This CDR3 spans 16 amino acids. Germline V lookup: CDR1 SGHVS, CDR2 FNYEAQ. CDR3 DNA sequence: TGTGCCAGCAGCTTAGAGTTGACTAGCGGGGCCTACGAGCAGTACTTC. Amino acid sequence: CASSLELTSGAYEQYF.

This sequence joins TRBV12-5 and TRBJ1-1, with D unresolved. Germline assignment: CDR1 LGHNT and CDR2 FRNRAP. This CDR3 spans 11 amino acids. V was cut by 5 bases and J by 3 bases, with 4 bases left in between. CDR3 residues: CASGRYTEAFF. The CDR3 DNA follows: TGTGCTAGTGGTAGATACACTGAAGCTTTCTTT.

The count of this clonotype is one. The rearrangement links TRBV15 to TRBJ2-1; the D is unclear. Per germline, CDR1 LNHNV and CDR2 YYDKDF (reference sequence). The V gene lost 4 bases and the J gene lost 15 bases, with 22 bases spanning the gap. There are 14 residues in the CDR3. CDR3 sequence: CATSNPSTSLEAFF. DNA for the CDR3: TGTGCCACCAGCAATCCCAGTACCTCCCTCGAGGCGTTCTTC.

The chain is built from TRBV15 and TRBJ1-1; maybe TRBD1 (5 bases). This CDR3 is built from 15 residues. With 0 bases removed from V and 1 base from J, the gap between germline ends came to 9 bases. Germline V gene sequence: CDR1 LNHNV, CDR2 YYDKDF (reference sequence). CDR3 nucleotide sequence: TGTGCCACCAGCAGAGAGGAGGGGCCGAACACTGAAGCTTTCTTT. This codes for CATSREEGPNTEAFF.

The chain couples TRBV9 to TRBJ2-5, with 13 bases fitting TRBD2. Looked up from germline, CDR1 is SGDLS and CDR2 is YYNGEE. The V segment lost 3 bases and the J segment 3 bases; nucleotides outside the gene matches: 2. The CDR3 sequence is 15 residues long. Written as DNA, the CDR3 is TGTGCCAGCAGCGCGGGGACTAGCGGGGAAGAGACCCAGTACTTC. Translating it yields CASSAGTSGEETQYF.

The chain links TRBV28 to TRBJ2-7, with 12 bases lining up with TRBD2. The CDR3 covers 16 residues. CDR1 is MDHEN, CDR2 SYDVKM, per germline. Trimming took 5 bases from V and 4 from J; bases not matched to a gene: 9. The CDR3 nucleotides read TGTGCCAGCAGTCCTACCGGGACTAGCGGGCTGTACGAGCAGTACTTC. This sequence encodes CASSPTGTSGLYEQYF.

CDR3 nucleotide sequence: TGCGCCAGCAGCGTCACAGGGGTGGTCAACGAGCAGTACTTC. Encoded protein: CASSVTGVVNEQYF. The gene calls are TRBV5-1 and TRBJ2-7, with TRBD1 identical over 7 bases. V dropped 4 bases and J dropped 5; count of bases not matched to a gene: 9. This CDR3 is 14 amino acids long. Germline V lookup: CDR1 SGHRS, CDR2 YFSETQ.

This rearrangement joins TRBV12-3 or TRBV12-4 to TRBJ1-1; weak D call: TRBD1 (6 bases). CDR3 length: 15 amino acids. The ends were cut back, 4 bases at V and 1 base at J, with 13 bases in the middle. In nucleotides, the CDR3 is TGTGCCAGCAGTTACCCGGGACATTCGAACACTGAAGCTTTCTTT. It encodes CASSYPGHSNTEAFF.

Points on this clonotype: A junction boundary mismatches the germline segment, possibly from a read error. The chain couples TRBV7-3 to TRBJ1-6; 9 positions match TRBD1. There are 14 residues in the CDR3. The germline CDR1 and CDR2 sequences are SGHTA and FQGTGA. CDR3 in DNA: TGTGCCAGCACCTTAACAGGGGGCAATTCACCCCTCCACTTT. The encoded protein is CASTLTGGNSPLHF.

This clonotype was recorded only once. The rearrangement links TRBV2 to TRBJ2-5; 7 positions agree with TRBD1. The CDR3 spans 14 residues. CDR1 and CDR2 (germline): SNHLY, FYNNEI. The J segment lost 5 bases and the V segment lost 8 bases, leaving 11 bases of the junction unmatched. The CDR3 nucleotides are TGTGCCAGCTACTACATGGGACAGCTGGAGACCCAGTACTTC. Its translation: CASYYMGQLETQYF.

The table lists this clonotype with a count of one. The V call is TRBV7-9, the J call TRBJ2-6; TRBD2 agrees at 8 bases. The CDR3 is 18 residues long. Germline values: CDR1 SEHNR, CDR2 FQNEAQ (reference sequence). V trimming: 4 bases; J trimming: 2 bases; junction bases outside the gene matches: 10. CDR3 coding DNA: TGTGCCAGCAGCTCACCAGCGGGAGAGTCGCCTGGGGCCAACGTCCTGACTTTC. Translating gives CASSSPAGESPGANVLTF.

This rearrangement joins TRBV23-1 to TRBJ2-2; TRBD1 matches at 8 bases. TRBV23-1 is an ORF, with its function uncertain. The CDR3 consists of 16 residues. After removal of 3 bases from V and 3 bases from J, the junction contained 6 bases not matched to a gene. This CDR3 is CASSHSTGGDTGELFF. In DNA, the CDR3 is TGCGCCAGCAGTCATTCAACAGGGGGAGACACCGGGGAGCTGTTTTTT.

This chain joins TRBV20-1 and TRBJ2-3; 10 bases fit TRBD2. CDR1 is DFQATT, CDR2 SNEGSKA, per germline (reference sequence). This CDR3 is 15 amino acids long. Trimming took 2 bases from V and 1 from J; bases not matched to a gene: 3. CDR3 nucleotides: TGCAGTGCTAGATCCGGGACTAGCGGCACAGATACGCAGTATTTT. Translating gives CSARSGTSGTDTQYF.

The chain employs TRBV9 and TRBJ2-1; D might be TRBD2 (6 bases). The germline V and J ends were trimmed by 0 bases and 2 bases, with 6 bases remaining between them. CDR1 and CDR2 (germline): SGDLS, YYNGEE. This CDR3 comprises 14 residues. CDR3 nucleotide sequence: TGTGCCAGCAGCGTAGCGGGAGCCTACAATGAGCAGTTCTTC. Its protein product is CASSVAGAYNEQFF.

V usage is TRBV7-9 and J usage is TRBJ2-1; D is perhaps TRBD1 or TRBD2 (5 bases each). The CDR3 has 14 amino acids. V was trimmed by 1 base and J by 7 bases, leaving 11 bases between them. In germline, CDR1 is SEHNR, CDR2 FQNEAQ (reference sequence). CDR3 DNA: TGTGCCAGCAGCTTAGAAGGGACCGGAAATGAGCAGTTCTTC. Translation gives CASSLEGTGNEQFF.

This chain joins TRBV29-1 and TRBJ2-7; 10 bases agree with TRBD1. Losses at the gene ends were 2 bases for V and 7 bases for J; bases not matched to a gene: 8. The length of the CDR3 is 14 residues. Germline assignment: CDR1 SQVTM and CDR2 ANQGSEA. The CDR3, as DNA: TGCAGCGTTGAATACCCGGGACAGGGGTGGGAGCAGTACTTC. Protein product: CSVEYPGQGWEQYF.

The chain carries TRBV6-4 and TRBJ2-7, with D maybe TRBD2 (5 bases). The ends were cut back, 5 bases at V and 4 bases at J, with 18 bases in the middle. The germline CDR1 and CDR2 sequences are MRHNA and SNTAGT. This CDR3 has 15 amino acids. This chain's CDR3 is CASSPSGLTSYEQYF. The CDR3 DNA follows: TGTGCCAGCAGTCCGAGCGGTCTAACCTCTTACGAGCAGTACTTC.

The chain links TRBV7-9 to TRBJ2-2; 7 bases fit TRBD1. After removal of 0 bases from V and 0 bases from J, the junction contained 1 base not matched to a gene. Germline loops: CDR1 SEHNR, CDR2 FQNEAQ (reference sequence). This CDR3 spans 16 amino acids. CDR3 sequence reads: CASSLADRPNTGELFF. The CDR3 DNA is TGTGCCAGCAGCTTAGCGGACAGGCCGAACACCGGGGAGCTGTTTTTT.